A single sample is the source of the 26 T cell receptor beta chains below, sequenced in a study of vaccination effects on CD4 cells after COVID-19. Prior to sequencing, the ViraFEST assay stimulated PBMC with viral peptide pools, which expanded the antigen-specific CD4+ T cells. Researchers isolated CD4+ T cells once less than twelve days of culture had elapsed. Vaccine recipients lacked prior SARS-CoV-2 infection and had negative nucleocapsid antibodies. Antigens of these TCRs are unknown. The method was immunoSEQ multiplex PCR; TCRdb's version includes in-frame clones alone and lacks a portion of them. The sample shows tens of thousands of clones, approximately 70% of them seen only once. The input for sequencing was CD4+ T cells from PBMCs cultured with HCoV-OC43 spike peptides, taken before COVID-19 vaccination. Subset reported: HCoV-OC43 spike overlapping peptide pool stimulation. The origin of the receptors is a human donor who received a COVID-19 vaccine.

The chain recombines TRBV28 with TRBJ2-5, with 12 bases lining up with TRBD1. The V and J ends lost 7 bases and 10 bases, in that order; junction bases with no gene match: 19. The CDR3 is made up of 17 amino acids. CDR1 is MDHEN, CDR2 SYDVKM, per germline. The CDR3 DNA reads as TGTGCCAGCACCACCATCCAACCGGGACAGGGGGCTCGGGACCAGTACTTC. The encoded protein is CASTTIQPGQGARDQYF.

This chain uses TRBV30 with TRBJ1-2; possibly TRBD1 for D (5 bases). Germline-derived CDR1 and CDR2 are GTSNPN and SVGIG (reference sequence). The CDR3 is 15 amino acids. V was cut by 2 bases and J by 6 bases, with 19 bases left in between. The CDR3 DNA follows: TGTGCCTGGAGTAGGGGCAGGGTCGGAGTCGATGGCTACACCTTC. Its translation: CAWSRGRVGVDGYTF.

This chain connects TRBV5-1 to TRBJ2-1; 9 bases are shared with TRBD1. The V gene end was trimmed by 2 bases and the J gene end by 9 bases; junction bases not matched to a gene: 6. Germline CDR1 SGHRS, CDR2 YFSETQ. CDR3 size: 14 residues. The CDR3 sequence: CASSLSTGGTEQFF. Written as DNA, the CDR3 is TGCGCCAGCAGCTTATCAACAGGGGGCACTGAGCAGTTCTTC. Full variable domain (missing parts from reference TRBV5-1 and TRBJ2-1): KAGVTQTPRYLIKTRGQQVTLSCSPISGHRSVSWYQQTPGQGLQFLFEYFSETQRNKGNFPGRFSGRQFSNSRSEMNVSTLELGDSALYLCASSLSTGGTEQFFGPGTRLTVL.

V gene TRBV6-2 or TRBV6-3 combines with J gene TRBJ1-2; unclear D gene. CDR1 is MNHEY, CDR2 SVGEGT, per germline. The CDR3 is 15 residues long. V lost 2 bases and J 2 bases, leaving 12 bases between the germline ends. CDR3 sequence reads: CASSYGGGLNYGYTF. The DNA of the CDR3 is TGTGCCAGCAGTTACGGTGGAGGGTTGAACTATGGCTACACCTTC.

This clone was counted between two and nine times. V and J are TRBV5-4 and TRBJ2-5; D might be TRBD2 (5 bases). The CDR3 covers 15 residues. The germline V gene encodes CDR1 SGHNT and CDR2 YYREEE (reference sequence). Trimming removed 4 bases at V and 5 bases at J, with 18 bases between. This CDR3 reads CASSQETGVVETQYF. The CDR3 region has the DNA TGTGCCAGCAGCCAAGAAACCGGGGTGGTGGAGACCCAGTACTTC.

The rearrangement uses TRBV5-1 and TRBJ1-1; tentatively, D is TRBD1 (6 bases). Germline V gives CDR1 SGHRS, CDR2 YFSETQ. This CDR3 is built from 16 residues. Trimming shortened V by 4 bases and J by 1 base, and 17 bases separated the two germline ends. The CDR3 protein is CASSPSFGTQNTEAFF. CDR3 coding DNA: TGCGCCAGCAGCCCAAGTTTTGGGACACAGAACACTGAAGCTTTCTTT.

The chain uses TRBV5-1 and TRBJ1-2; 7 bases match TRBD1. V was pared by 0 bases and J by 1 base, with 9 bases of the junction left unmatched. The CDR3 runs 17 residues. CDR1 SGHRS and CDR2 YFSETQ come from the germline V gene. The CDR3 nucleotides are TGCGCCAGCAGCTTGGGGGGCCGGACAGGCTATAACTATGGCTACACCTTC. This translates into CASSLGGRTGYNYGYTF.

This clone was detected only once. CDR3 DNA sequence: TGTGCCAGCAGTTACGCGCGCAGGGGGGGGACTGAAGCTTTCTTT. Protein sequence: CASSYARRGGTEAFF. This chain uses TRBV6-5 with TRBJ1-1, with 7 bases matching TRBD1. V trimming: 2 bases; J trimming: 5 bases; junction bases outside the gene matches: 8. The germline V gene encodes CDR1 MNHEY and CDR2 SVGAGI. The CDR3 sequence is 15 residues long.

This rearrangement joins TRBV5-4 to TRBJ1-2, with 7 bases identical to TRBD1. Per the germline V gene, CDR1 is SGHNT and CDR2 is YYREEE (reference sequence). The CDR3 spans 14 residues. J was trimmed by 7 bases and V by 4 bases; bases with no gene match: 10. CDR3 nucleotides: TGTGCCAGCAGCGATACTACAGGGGCACGTGGCTACACCTTC. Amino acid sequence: CASSDTTGARGYTF.

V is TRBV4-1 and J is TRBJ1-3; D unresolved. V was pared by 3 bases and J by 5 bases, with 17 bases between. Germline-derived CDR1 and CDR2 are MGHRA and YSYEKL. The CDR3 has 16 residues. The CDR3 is CASSQSRDFDRNTIYF. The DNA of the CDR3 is TGCGCCAGCAGCCAGAGTAGGGATTTCGATCGAAACACCATATATTTT.

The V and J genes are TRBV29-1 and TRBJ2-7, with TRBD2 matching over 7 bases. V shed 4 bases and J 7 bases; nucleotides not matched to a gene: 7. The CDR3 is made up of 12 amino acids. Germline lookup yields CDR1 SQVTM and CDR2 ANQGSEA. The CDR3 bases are TGCAGCGTTGTGGGGGGGGTTTATGAGCAGTACGTC. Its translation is CSVVGGVYEQYV.

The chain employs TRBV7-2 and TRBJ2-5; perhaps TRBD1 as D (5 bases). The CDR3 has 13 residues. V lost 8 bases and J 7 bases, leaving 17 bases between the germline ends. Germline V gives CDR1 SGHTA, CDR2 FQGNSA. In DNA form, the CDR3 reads TGTGCCAGCGCGTATGTGGGGCCCGGGACCCAGTACTTC. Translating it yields CASAYVGPGTQYF.

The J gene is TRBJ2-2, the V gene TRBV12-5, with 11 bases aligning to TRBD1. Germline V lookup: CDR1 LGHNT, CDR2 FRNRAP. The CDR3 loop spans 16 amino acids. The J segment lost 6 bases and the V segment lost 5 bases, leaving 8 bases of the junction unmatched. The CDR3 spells CASGARTGGAAGELFF. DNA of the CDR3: TGTGCTAGTGGTGCACGGACAGGGGGCGCGGCCGGGGAGCTGTTTTTT.

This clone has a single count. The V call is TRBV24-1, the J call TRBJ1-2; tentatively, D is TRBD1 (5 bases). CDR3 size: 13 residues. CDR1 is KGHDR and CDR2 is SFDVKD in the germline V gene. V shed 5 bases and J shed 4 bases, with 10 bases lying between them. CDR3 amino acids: CATSAGISYGYTF. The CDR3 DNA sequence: TGTGCCACCAGTGCAGGGATTAGCTATGGCTACACCTTC.

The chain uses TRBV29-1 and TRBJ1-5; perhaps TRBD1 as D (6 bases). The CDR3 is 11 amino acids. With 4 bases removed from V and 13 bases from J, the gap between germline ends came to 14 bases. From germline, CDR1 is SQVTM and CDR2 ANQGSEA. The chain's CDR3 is CSVAEGGAQHF. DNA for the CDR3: TGCAGCGTTGCTGAGGGGGGGGCTCAGCATTTT. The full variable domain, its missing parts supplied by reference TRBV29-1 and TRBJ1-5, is SAVISQKPSRDICQRGTSLTIQCQVDSQVTMMFWYRQQPGQSLTLIATANQGSEATYESGFVIDKFPISRPNLTFSTLTVSNMSPEDSSIYLCSVAEGGAQHFGDGTRLSIL.

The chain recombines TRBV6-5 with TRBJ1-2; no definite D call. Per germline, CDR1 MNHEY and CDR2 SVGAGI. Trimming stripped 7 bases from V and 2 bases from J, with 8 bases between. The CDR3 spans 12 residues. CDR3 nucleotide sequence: TGTGCCAGCAAACATGTGAACTATGGCTACACCTTC. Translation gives CASKHVNYGYTF.

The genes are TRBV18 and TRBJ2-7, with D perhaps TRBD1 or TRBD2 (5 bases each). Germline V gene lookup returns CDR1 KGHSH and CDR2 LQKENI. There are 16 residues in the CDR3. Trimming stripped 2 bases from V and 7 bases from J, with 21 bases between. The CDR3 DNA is TGTGCCAGCTCACCAATTGGGGGTTTCAGGTCGCGGGAGCAGTACGTC. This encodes CASSPIGGFRSREQYV.

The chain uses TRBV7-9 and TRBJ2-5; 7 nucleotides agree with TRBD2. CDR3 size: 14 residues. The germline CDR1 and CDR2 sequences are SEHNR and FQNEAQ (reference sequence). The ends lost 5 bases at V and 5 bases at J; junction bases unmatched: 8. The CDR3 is CASSRGGVRETQYF. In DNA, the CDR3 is TGTGCCAGCAGCCGCGGGGGAGTCCGGGAGACCCAGTACTTC.

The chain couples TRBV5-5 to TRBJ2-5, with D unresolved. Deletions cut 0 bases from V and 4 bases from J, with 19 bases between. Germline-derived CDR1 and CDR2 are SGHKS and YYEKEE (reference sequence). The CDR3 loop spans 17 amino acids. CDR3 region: CASSLVGFLRLGETQYF. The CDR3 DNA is TGTGCCAGCAGCTTGGTCGGGTTTCTACGGCTGGGAGAGACCCAGTACTTC.

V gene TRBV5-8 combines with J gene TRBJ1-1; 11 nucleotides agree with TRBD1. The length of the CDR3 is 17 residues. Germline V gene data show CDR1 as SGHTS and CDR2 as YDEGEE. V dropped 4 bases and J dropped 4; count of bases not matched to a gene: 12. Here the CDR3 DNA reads TGTGCCAGCAGCGCCCGGGACAGGGGGGCTTCGGGCACTGAAGCTTTCTTT. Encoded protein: CASSARDRGASGTEAFF.

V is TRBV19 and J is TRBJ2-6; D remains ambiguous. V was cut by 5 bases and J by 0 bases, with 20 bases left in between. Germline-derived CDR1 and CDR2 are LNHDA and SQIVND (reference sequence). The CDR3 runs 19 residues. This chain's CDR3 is CASSEQHTLLLSGANVLTF. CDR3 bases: TGTGCCAGTAGTGAGCAGCATACTCTCCTCCTCTCTGGGGCCAACGTCCTGACTTTC.

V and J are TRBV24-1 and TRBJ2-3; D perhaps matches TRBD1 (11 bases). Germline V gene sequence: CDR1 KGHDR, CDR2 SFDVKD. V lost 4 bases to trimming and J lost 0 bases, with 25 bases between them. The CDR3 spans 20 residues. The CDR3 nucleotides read TGTGCCACCAGTGACCCGGACAGGGGGCTAGCGGGGGCGAGCACAGATACGCAGTATTTT. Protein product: CATSDPDRGLAGASTDTQYF.

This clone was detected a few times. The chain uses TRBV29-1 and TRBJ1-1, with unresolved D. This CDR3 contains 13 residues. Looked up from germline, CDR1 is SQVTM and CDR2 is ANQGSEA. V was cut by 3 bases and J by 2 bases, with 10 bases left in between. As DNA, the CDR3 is TGCAGCGTTGAGAAGGTTTTTAACACTGAAGCTTTCTTT. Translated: CSVEKVFNTEAFF.

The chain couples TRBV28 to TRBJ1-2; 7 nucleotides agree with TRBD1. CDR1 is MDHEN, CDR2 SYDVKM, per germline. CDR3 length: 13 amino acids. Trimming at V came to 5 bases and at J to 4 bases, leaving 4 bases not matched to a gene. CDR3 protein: CASSPAGGYGYTF. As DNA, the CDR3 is TGTGCCAGCAGTCCGGCAGGGGGCTATGGCTACACCTTC.

The CDR3 sequence is CASSRDSSGNTIYF. CDR3 DNA: TGTGCCAGCAGTAGGGACAGCTCTGGAAACACCATATATTTT. The V and J genes are TRBV6-5 and TRBJ1-3, with TRBD1 matching 7 bases. V shed 5 bases, J shed 0 bases, and the junction held 1 base outside the gene matches. Germline V gene data show CDR1 as MNHEY and CDR2 as SVGAGI. This CDR3 has 14 amino acids.

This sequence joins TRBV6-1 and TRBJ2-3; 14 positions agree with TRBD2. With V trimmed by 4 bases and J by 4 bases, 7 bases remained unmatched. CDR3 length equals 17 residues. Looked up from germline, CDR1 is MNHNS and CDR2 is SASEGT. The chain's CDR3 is CASSGETSGGVPDTQYF. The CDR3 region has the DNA TGTGCCAGCAGTGGGGAGACTAGCGGGGGGGTGCCAGATACGCAGTATTTT.